The 32 T cell receptor beta chains presented below share a single source sample, sequenced in a study of cytomegalovirus exposure and HLA in healthy donors. PCR primers comprised 60 Vbeta and 13 Jbeta primers. Measured with immunoSEQ multiplex PCR; TCRdb has only the in-frame clones, and not every one. Seen here are around 130,000 clones, about 8% observed once, and the top ten hold 5% to 6.5%. Sequencing input: PBMCs. These receptor sequences come from a woman aged 40-49 years in good health and CMV-seropositive.

This chain connects TRBV19 to TRBJ1-4; 9 bases fit TRBD1. The ends lost 7 bases at V and 8 bases at J; junction bases unmatched: 8. The germline gives CDR1 LNHDA, CDR2 SQIVND (reference sequence). CDR3 length: 14 amino acids. CDR3: CASKPQGAPEKLFF. CDR3 coding DNA: TGTGCCAGTAAGCCACAGGGGGCGCCGGAAAAACTGTTTTTT.

This clone has a handful of counts. The DNA for the CDR3 is TGTGCCAGCAGCTTGTCCCCCCGGCAGGGTTGGGGAAAACTGTTTTTT. The encoded protein is CASSLSPRQGWGKLFF. The chain employs TRBV5-4 and TRBJ1-4; possibly TRBD1 for D (5 bases). Germline V gene sequence: CDR1 SGHNT, CDR2 YYREEE (reference sequence). The ends were cut back, 1 base at V and 10 bases at J, with 20 bases in the middle. The CDR3 totals 16 residues. Filled out from reference TRBV5-4 and TRBJ1-4, the complete variable domain reads ETGVTQSPTHLIKTRGQQVTLRCSSQSGHNTVSWYQQALGQGPQFIFQYYREEENGRGNFPPRFSGLQFPNYSSELNVNALELDDSALYLCASSLSPRQGWGKLFFGSGTQLSVL.

This chain joins TRBV7-2 and TRBJ2-7; D might be TRBD1 (6 bases). The CDR3 extends over 14 amino acids. Germline V gene data show CDR1 as SGHTA and CDR2 as FQGNSA. V lost 2 bases and J lost 5, with 13 bases in between. CDR3 bases: TGTGCCAGCAGCTTAAGGCAGGGGATCCACGAGCAGTACTTC. Translating gives CASSLRQGIHEQYF.

This clone has just one count. The chain combines TRBV6-4 with TRBJ2-7; TRBD2 matches 8 bases. The CDR3 runs to 17 residues. Germline CDR1 MRHNA, CDR2 SNTAGT. V dropped 3 bases and J dropped 2; count of bases not matched to a gene: 12. CDR3 coding DNA: TGTGCCAGCAGTGATTTCCCGGGACTAGGTATAACCTACGAGCAGTACTTC. Its protein is CASSDFPGLGITYEQYF.

This clone showed up just a few times. V and J are TRBV28 and TRBJ2-7; no clear D gene. Germline V lookup: CDR1 MDHEN, CDR2 SYDVKM. The V and J ends lost 2 bases and 0 bases respectively, with 14 bases between them. CDR3 length: 16 residues. CDR3 in DNA: TGTGCCAGCAGTTTACAGAGCGCACCTCTCTCCTACGAGCAGTACTTC. Amino acid sequence: CASSLQSAPLSYEQYF.

This clone was counted a few times. V and J are TRBV19 and TRBJ1-5; the D is unclear. The CDR3 loop spans 14 amino acids. Between the trimmed V and J ends, which lost 5 bases and 2 bases, there was a span of 10 bases. Germline V CDR1 and CDR2: LNHDA, SQIVND (reference sequence). The CDR3 nucleotides are TGTGCCAGTAGTTCCGGCGGGGGCAATCAGCCCCAGCATTTT. This translates into CASSSGGGNQPQHF. The full variable domain, its missing parts supplied by reference TRBV19 and TRBJ1-5, is DGGITQSPKYLFRKEGQNVTLSCEQNLNHDAMYWYRQDPGQGLRLIYYSQIVNDFQKGDIAEGYSVSREKKESFPLTVTSAQKNPTAFYLCASSSGGGNQPQHFGDGTRLSIL.

The chain employs TRBV5-1 and TRBJ1-5; D is possibly TRBD1 (5 bases). Looked up from germline, CDR1 is SGHRS and CDR2 is YFSETQ. The CDR3 sequence is 14 residues long. V was pared by 0 bases and J by 7 bases, with 11 bases between. The CDR3 reads CASSLERGGQPQHF. DNA for the CDR3: TGCGCCAGCAGCTTGGAAAGGGGAGGACAGCCCCAGCATTTT.

This clone was counted a few times. The chain is built from TRBV12-5 and TRBJ1-1, with D unresolved. The CDR3 contains 15 residues. Germline V gene sequence: CDR1 LGHNT, CDR2 FRNRAP. V was clipped by 1 base and J by 5 bases, with 14 bases between them. CDR3 loop: CASGLERLMGTEAFF. The CDR3 DNA follows: TGTGCTAGTGGTTTGGAGCGGTTAATGGGGACTGAAGCTTTCTTT. Together with reference TRBV12-5 and TRBJ1-1, the CDR3 gives the full variable domain: DARVTQTPRHKVTEMGQEVTMRCQPILGHNTVFWYRQTMMQGLELLAYFRNRAPLDDSGMPKDRFSAEMPDATLATLKIQPSEPRDSAVYFCASGLERLMGTEAFFGQGTRLTVV.

V and J are TRBV6-5 and TRBJ2-7; a weak D match, TRBD1 (6 bases). The V and J ends lost 2 bases and 3 bases respectively, with 14 bases between them. The CDR3 has 15 residues. Germline loops: CDR1 MNHEY, CDR2 SVGAGI. The CDR3 sequence: CASSYVRDTFYEQYF. The DNA of the CDR3 is TGTGCCAGCAGTTACGTCCGGGACACCTTCTACGAGCAGTACTTC.

Only a few counts were recorded for this clone. The V and J genes are TRBV7-9 and TRBJ2-2, with TRBD1 identical over 9 bases. Per germline, CDR1 SEHNR and CDR2 FQNEAQ (reference sequence). The CDR3 spans 15 residues. Germline trimming cut 4 bases from V and 5 bases from J; bases unmatched to any gene: 5. CDR3 in DNA: TGTGCCAGCAGCTACGGGACAGGGTATACCGGGGAGCTGTTTTTT. Encoded protein: CASSYGTGYTGELFF. The entire variable domain, with the rest obtained from reference TRBV7-9 and TRBJ2-2, is as follows: DTGVSQNPRHKITKRGQNVTFRCDPISEHNRLYWYRQTLGQGPEFLTYFQNEAQLEKSRLLSDRFSAERPKGSFSTLEIQRTEQGDSAMYLCASSYGTGYTGELFFGEGSRLTVL.

This sequence joins TRBV19 and TRBJ1-1; D gene ambiguous. Trimming left V 2 bases short and J 1 base short, with 8 bases between. Germline V gene data show CDR1 as LNHDA and CDR2 as SQIVND (reference sequence). The CDR3 length is 14 residues. CDR3 region: CASSITRGNTEAFF. CDR3 bases: TGTGCCAGTAGTATAACGCGGGGGAACACTGAAGCTTTCTTT.

This clone showed up just a few times. The V call is TRBV19, the J call TRBJ1-1; D might be TRBD1 (6 bases). Germline V gene lookup returns CDR1 LNHDA and CDR2 SQIVND (reference sequence). The CDR3 totals 16 residues. V was pared by 1 base and J by 3 bases, with 15 bases between. The CDR3 protein is CASSIGQARGDTEAFF. CDR3 bases: TGTGCCAGTAGTATAGGACAGGCCAGAGGGGACACTGAAGCTTTCTTT.

The chain couples TRBV7-3 to TRBJ2-2, with TRBD1 matching 7 bases. Germline CDR1 and CDR2: SGHTA and FQGTGA. The V and J ends lost 5 bases and 7 bases, in that order; junction bases with no gene match: 10. There are 15 residues in the CDR3. The CDR3 region has the DNA TGTGCCAGCAGCGCGCAGACAGGGTGGGGCGGGGAGCTGTTTTTT. Translation: CASSAQTGWGGELFF.

In its sample, this clone was seen a few times. The chain uses TRBV5-1 and TRBJ2-1; TRBD1 matches at 8 bases. Germline CDR1 and CDR2: SGHRS and YFSETQ. The CDR3 sequence is 15 residues long. Germline trimming cut 0 bases from V and 6 bases from J; bases unmatched to any gene: 5. CDR3 sequence: CASSLVQGARNEQFF. CDR3 nucleotide sequence: TGCGCCAGCAGCTTGGTGCAGGGGGCGCGCAATGAGCAGTTCTTC.

The gene calls are TRBV5-1 and TRBJ1-5; maybe TRBD1 (5 bases). Germline V lookup: CDR1 SGHRS, CDR2 YFSETQ. This CDR3 spans 15 amino acids. The germline V and J ends were trimmed by 3 bases and 5 bases, with 15 bases remaining between them. In DNA form, the CDR3 reads TGCGCCAGCAGCTCCGGCGGGGGTAGTGATCAGCCCCAGCATTTT. Translation: CASSSGGGSDQPQHF.

The chain uses TRBV7-2 and TRBJ1-2; TRBD1 aligns across 7 bases. This CDR3 has 13 amino acids. Germline loops: CDR1 SGHTA, CDR2 FQGNSA. The junction had 5 bases not matched to a gene; V was cut back by 6 bases and J by 4 bases. The CDR3 sequence is CASRQGTAYGYTF. The CDR3 nucleotides read TGTGCCAGCAGACAGGGGACAGCCTATGGCTACACCTTC.

This clone has only a few counts. This rearrangement joins TRBV30 to TRBJ2-7, with no clear D. Germline values: CDR1 GTSNPN, CDR2 SVGIG (reference sequence). V was trimmed by 3 bases and J by 6 bases, leaving 15 bases between them. CDR3 length equals 13 residues. The CDR3: CAWRQPPLGEQYF. In DNA form, the CDR3 reads TGTGCCTGGAGACAGCCCCCCTTGGGCGAGCAGTACTTC.

Details on this clone: Other DNA sequences in this specimen translate into the identical CDR3. The chain joins TRBV5-1 to TRBJ1-1; perhaps TRBD1 as D (6 bases). The CDR3 contains 14 residues. Germline-derived CDR1 and CDR2 are SGHRS and YFSETQ. Between the trimmed V and J ends, which lost 2 bases and 0 bases, there was a span of 8 bases. The CDR3 DNA follows: TGCGCCAGCAGCTTCGGACAGCTGAACACTGAAGCTTTCTTT. The encoded protein is CASSFGQLNTEAFF.

This clone was picked up a small number of times. The V gene is TRBV10-3, the J gene TRBJ1-1, with D possibly matching TRBD1 (6 bases). The germline V and J ends were trimmed by 6 bases and 7 bases, with 18 bases remaining between them. CDR3 size: 14 residues. Germline CDR1 ENHRY, CDR2 SYGVKD. The CDR3 region is CAIRGASPDNEAFF. CDR3 bases: TGTGCCATCAGGGGGGCCTCACCAGACAATGAAGCTTTCTTT.

V is TRBV5-1 and J is TRBJ1-2, with 7 bases matching TRBD1. Germline values: CDR1 SGHRS, CDR2 YFSETQ. The CDR3 covers 15 residues. With 4 bases clipped from V and 6 bases from J, the junction kept 12 bases outside the gene matches. The CDR3 sequence is CASSNGGTVDDGYTF. CDR3 bases: TGCGCCAGCAGCAACGGAGGGACAGTCGACGATGGCTACACCTTC.

The chain combines TRBV18 with TRBJ1-5; 8 bases map to TRBD1. Germline V lookup: CDR1 KGHSH, CDR2 LQKENI. This CDR3 region has 13 residues. V shed 3 bases and J 5 bases; nucleotides not matched to a gene: 0. The CDR3 DNA is TGTGCCAGCTCACCGACAGGGGATCAGCCCCAGCATTTT. It translates to CASSPTGDQPQHF.

The sample holds a few counts of this clone. The chain uses TRBV15 and TRBJ1-3; possible D gene TRBD1, 5 bases. CDR3 length equals 17 residues. CDR1 is LNHNV and CDR2 is YYDKDF in the germline V gene (reference sequence). The germline V and J ends were trimmed by 0 bases and 4 bases, with 16 bases remaining between them. The CDR3 region has the DNA TGTGCCACCAGCAGAGATCGCGGGGGATCGGGGGGAAACACCATATATTTT. This sequence encodes CATSRDRGGSGGNTIYF.

This clone was observed a handful of times. CDR3 bases: TGTGCCAGTAGTATAGGCACAGGGTATCGAGGGACCCAGTACTTC. Protein: CASSIGTGYRGTQYF. The chain uses TRBV19 and TRBJ2-5; D possibly corresponds to TRBD1 (6 bases). Looked up from germline, CDR1 is LNHDA and CDR2 is SQIVND (reference sequence). This CDR3 has 15 residues. V was trimmed by 1 base and J by 7 bases, leaving 16 bases between them.

The rearrangement joins TRBV13 to TRBJ2-3; TRBD1 agrees at 9 bases. Germline V gene sequence: CDR1 PRHDT, CDR2 FYEKMQ (reference sequence). After removal of 4 bases from V and 5 bases from J, the junction contained 10 bases not matched to a gene. The CDR3 totals 16 residues. The CDR3: CASSSEDRGRRDTQYF. As DNA, the CDR3 is TGTGCCAGCAGCTCCGAGGACAGGGGACGGAGAGATACGCAGTATTTT.

The chain couples TRBV27 to TRBJ1-1, with a possible D match to TRBD1 (5 bases). The V end was cut by 3 bases, the J end by 3 bases, with 14 bases between. This CDR3 is built from 15 residues. Germline assignment: CDR1 MNHEY and CDR2 SMNVEV (reference sequence). In DNA, the CDR3 is TGTGCCAGCAGTTTCCGGCAGGGAAGAGACACTGAAGCTTTCTTT. Its translation: CASSFRQGRDTEAFF.

The chain carries TRBV18 and TRBJ2-2, with D possibly matching TRBD2 (6 bases). There are 16 residues in the CDR3. Germline-derived CDR1 and CDR2 are KGHSH and LQKENI. Trimming took 2 bases from V and 5 from J, leaving 15 bases between them. CDR3 in DNA: TGTGCCAGCTCACCAACCGGGACTCACCCTACCGGGGAGCTGTTTTTT. As protein: CASSPTGTHPTGELFF.

The chain couples TRBV19 to TRBJ2-5; no clear D. Germline CDR1 is LNHDA and CDR2 is SQIVND (reference sequence). The CDR3 loop spans 14 amino acids. The V end was cut by 1 base, the J end by 1 base, with 7 bases between. The CDR3 DNA reads as TGTGCCAGTAGTATAGGCAGCGCCCAAGAGACCCAGTACTTC. Residues: CASSIGSAQETQYF.

The chain links TRBV9 to TRBJ2-7; 11 nucleotides line up with TRBD2. The CDR3 runs 16 residues. V was pared by 3 bases and J by 2 bases, with 7 bases of the junction left unmatched. Germline lookup yields CDR1 SGDLS and CDR2 YYNGEE. The chain's CDR3 is CASSAKLAGATYEQYF. The CDR3 DNA follows: TGTGCCAGCAGCGCTAAACTAGCGGGAGCAACCTACGAGCAGTACTTC.

This clone has more than one count but fewer than ten. The chain carries TRBV18 and TRBJ2-7; 8 bases line up with TRBD1. The length of the CDR3 is 20 residues. V lost 2 bases to trimming and J lost 3 bases; unmatched junction nucleotides: 21. Germline V gene lookup returns CDR1 KGHSH and CDR2 LQKENI. The CDR3: CASSPGGQGARSDRYYEQYF. CDR3 in DNA: TGTGCCAGCTCACCAGGGGGCCAGGGGGCGAGGTCTGACCGTTACTACGAGCAGTACTTC.

The chain links TRBV7-2 to TRBJ1-2; 10 nucleotides agree with TRBD1. CDR3 length equals 15 residues. The ends lost 4 bases at V and 8 bases at J; junction bases unmatched: 10. Looked up from germline, CDR1 is SGHTA and CDR2 is FQGNSA. The CDR3 region has the DNA TGTGCCAGCAGCTGGCGTCCCGGGACAGGGGAGGGCTACACCTTC. Translating it yields CASSWRPGTGEGYTF. Supplemented by reference TRBV7-2 and TRBJ1-2, the full variable domain reads GAGVSQSPSNKVTEKGKDVELRCDPISGHTALYWYRQSLGQGLEFLIYFQGNSAPDKSGLPSDRFSAERTGGSVSTLTIQRTQQEDSAVYLCASSWRPGTGEGYTFGSGTRLTVV.

This clone was found a few times. This chain joins TRBV10-3 and TRBJ1-5; D remains unclear. The CDR3 is made up of 13 amino acids. V dropped 2 bases and J dropped 5 bases, with 7 bases sitting between them. CDR1 and CDR2 (germline): ENHRY, SYGVKD. As DNA, the CDR3 is TGTGCCATCAGTGAGGCGAGGGATCAGCCCCAGCATTTT. It codes for CAISEARDQPQHF.

V usage is TRBV5-6 and J usage is TRBJ2-3, with TRBD2 matching 7 bases. The germline gives CDR1 SGHDT, CDR2 YYEEEE. The trim removed 2 bases at V and 2 bases at J, leaving 5 bases unmatched. The length of the CDR3 is 15 residues. The CDR3 here is CASSLSSGVTDTQYF. CDR3 bases: TGTGCCAGCAGCTTATCGAGCGGGGTCACAGATACGCAGTATTTT.